The sequence of this TCR beta chain was determined in a study of blood T cell repertoires in COVID-19. Only in-frame clones appear in the TCRdb table, and some are missing; sequencing was by immunoSEQ multiplex PCR. The repertoire holds tens of thousands of clones, with approximately 86% as singletons. There are 15 residues in the CDR3. The V end was cut by 3 bases, the J end by 6 bases, with 17 bases between. Germline V gene lookup returns CDR1 LNHNV and CDR2 YYDKDF (reference sequence). This clonotype was obtained from a man between 60 and 75 years old with acute or convalescent COVID-19. What was sequenced was peripheral blood. This chain links TRBV15 with TRBJ1-2; a weak D match, TRBD1 (5 bases). CDR3 sequence (DNA): TGTGCCACCAGCAGGCTACAGGAGAGTGGTGATGGCTACACCTTC. Translation gives CATSRLQESGDGYTF.